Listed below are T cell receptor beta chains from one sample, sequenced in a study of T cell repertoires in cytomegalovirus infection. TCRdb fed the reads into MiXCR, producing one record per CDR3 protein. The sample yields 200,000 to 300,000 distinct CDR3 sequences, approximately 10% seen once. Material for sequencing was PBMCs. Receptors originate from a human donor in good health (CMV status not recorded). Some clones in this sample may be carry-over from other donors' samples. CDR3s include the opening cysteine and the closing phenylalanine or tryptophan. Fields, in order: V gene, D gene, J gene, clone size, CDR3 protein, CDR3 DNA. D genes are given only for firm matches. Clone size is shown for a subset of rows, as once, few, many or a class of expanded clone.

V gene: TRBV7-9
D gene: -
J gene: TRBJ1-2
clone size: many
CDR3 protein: CATRGGLYDGYTF
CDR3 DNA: TGTGCCACTCGGGGGGGGCTCTATGATGGCTACACCTTC

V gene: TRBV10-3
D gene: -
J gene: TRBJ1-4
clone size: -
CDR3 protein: CAISDTTNEKLFF
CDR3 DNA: TGTGCCATCAGCGATACAACTAATGAAAAACTGTTTTTT

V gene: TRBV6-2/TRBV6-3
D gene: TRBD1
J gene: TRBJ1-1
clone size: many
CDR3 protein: CASSDRGRLSGEAFF
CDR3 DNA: TGTGCCAGCAGTGACAGGGGGCGGTTGAGTGGTGAAGCTTTCTTT

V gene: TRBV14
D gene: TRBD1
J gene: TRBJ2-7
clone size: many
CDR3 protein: CASSPRVGTGGTYEQYF
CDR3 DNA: TGTGCCAGCAGCCCAAGGGTCGGGACAGGGGGTACCTACGAGCAGTACTTC

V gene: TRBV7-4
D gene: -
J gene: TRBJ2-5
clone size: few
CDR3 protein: CASSLRVGAVETQYF
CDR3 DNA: TGTGCCAGCAGCCTCCGGGTCGGGGCGGTGGAGACCCAGTACTTC

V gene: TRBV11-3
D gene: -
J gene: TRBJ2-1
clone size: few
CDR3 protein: CASSLEQGNHEQFF
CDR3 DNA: TGTGCCAGCAGCTTAGAACAGGGAAACCATGAGCAGTTCTTC

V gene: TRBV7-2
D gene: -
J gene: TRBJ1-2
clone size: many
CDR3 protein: CASSASVNYGYTF
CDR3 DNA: TGTGCCAGCAGCGCCAGTGTTAACTATGGCTACACCTTC

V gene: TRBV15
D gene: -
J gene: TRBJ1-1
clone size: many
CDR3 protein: CATSRDQSGLAEAFF
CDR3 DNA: TGTGCCACCAGCAGAGATCAGAGCGGCCTTGCTGAAGCTTTCTTT

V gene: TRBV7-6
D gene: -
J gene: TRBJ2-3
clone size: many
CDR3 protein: CASSPRDSRTDTQYF
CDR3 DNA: TGTGCCAGCAGCCCACGGGACTCCCGCACAGATACGCAGTATTTT

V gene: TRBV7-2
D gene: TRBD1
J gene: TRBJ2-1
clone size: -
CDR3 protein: CASSLMDRYNEQFF
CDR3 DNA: TGTGCCAGCAGCTTGATGGACAGGTACAATGAGCAGTTCTTC

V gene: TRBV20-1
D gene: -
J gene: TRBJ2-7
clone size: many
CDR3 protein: CSAPTARGNYEQYF
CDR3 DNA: TGCAGTGCGCCCACAGCTCGGGGGAACTACGAGCAGTACTTC

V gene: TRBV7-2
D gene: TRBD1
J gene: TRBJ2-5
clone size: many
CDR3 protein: CASSYRDRGLSGETQYF
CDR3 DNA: TGTGCCAGCAGTTACCGGGACAGGGGGCTCAGTGGGGAGACCCAGTACTTC

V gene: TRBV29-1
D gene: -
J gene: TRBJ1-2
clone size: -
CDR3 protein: CSALTSGAGGYGYTF
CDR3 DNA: TGCAGCGCCTTAACCTCAGGGGCCGGAGGCTATGGCTACACCTTC

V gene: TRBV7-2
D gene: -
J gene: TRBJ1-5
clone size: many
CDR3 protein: CASSRRWAGDNQPQHF
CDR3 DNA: TGTGCCAGCAGCCGACGATGGGCCGGAGATAATCAGCCCCAGCATTTT

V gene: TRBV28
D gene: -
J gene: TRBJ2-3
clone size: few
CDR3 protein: CASNTPWRESTDTQYF
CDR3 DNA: TGTGCCAGCAATACCCCGTGGAGGGAAAGCACAGATACGCAGTATTTT

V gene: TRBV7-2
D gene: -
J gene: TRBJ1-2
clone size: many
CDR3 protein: CASSAPGPGGYTF
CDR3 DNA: TGTGCCAGCAGCGCCCCGGGTCCCGGGGGCTACACCTTC

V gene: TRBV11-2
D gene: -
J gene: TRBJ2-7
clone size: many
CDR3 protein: CASSSQIKDGEQYF
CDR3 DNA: TGTGCCAGCAGCTCGCAGATAAAGGATGGCGAGCAGTACTTC

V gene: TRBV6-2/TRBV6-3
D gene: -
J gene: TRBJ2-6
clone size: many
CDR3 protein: CASFLGGSGANVLTF
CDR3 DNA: TGTGCCAGCTTTTTAGGGGGCTCTGGGGCCAACGTCCTGACTTTC

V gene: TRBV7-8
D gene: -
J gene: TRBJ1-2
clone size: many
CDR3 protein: CASSLGPEVYHYGYTF
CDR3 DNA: TGTGCCAGCAGCTTAGGTCCAGAGGTCTACCACTATGGCTACACCTTC

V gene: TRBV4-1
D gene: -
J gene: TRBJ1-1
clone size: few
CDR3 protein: CASSHHWGGAEAFF
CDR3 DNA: TGCGCCAGCAGCCACCATTGGGGGGGTGCTGAAGCTTTCTTT

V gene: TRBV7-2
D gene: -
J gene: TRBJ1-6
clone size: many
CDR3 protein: CASSSQWGMGSPLHF
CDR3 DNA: TGTGCCAGCAGCTCACAGTGGGGAATGGGGTCACCCCTCCACTTT

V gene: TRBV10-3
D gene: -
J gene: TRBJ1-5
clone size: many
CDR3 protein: CAITQRWLGGKSNQPQHF
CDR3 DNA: TGTGCCATCACTCAGCGTTGGTTGGGGGGCAAGAGCAATCAGCCCCAGCATTTT

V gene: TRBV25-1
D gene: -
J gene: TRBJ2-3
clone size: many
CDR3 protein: CASSRNVWAGGTDTQYF
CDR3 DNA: TGTGCCAGCAGTCGGAACGTATGGGCAGGGGGCACAGATACGCAGTATTTT

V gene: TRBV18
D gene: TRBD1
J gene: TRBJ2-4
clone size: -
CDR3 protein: CASSRQGAQNIQYF
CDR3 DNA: TGTGCCAGCTCACGACAGGGGGCACAAAACATTCAGTACTTC

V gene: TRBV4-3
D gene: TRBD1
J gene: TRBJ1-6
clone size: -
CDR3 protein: CASSQDRGPYNSPLHF
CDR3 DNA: TGCGCCAGCAGCCAGGACAGGGGCCCCTATAATTCACCCCTCCACTTT

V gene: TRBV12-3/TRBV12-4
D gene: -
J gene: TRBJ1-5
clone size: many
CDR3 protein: CASSLSQHQPQHF
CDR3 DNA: TGTGCCAGCAGTTTAAGTCAGCATCAGCCCCAGCATTTT

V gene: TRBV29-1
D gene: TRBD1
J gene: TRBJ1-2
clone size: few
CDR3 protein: CSVAKSRDRGLSGYTF
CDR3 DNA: TGCAGCGTTGCGAAATCCCGGGACAGGGGTTTAAGTGGCTACACCTTC

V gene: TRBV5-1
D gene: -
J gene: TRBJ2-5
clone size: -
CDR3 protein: CASSFTGAKQETQYF
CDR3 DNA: TGCGCCAGCAGCTTTACGGGCGCGAAGCAAGAGACCCAGTACTTC

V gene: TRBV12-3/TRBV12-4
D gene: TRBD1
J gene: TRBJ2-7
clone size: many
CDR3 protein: CASSLGQIYEQYF
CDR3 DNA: TGTGCCAGCAGCCTGGGACAGATCTACGAGCAGTACTTC

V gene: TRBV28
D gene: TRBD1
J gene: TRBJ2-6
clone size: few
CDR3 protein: CASSSQGANGANVLTF
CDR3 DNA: TGTGCCAGCAGTTCTCAGGGGGCGAACGGGGCCAACGTCCTGACTTTC

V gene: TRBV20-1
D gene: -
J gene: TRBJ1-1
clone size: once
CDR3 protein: CSAVRPDKSEAFF
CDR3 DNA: TGCAGTGCCGTCCGGCCGGATAAGTCTGAAGCTTTCTTT

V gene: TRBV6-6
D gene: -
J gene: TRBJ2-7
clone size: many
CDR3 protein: CASSLEGGRFEQYF
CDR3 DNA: TGTGCCAGCAGCCTCGAAGGGGGGCGTTTCGAGCAGTACTTC

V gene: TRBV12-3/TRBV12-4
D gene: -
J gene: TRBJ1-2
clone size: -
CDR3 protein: CASSLNRRNYGYTF
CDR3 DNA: TGTGCCAGCAGTTTAAACAGGCGGAACTATGGCTACACCTTC

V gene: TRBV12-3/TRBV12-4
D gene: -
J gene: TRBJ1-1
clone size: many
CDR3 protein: CASKEWGGNTEAFF
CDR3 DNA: TGTGCCAGCAAAGAATGGGGGGGGAACACTGAAGCTTTCTTT

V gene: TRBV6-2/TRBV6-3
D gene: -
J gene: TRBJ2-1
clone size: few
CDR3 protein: CASRDSLLYNEQFF
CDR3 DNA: TGTGCCAGCAGGGACTCCCTCCTTTACAATGAGCAGTTCTTC

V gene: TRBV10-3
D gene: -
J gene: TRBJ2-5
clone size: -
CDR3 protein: CAISADRRSQETQYF
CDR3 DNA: TGTGCCATCAGCGCCGACAGGCGCAGCCAAGAGACCCAGTACTTC

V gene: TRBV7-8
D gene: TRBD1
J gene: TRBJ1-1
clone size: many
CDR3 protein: CASSTTGTRNTEAFF
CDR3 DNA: TGTGCCAGCAGCACGACAGGGACACGGAACACTGAAGCTTTCTTT

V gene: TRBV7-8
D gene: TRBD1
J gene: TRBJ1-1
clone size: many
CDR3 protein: CASSFRTGGGEAFF
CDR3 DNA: TGTGCCAGCAGCTTTCGTACAGGGGGCGGTGAAGCTTTCTTT

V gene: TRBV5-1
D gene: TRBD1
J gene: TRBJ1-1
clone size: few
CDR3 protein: CASSSGSIRTGGMNTEAFF
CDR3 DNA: TGCGCCAGCAGCTCGGGGTCCATTAGGACAGGGGGAATGAACACTGAAGCTTTCTTT

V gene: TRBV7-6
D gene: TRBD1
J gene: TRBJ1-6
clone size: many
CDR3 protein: CASSEEGQGANSPLHF
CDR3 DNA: TGTGCCAGCAGCGAGGAGGGACAGGGGGCGAATTCACCCCTCCACTTT

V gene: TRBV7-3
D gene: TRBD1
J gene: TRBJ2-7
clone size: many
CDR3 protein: CASSIMVRDSKSYEQYF
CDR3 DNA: TGTGCCAGCAGCATTATGGTCCGGGACAGCAAATCCTACGAGCAGTACTTC

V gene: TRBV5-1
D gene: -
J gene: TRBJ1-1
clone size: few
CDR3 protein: CASSWTTGNTEAFF
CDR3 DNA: TGCGCCAGCAGCTGGACTACAGGGAACACTGAAGCTTTCTTT